This TCR beta chain is drawn from a study of regulatory T cells in long-lasting Graves disease. This sample's time point: persistent/refractory GD, antithyroid drugs over 5 years with positive TRAb. PBMCs provided the RNA from which the TCR library was made. Notes on the study in general: Newly diagnosed patients shared 1,000 or so public clonotypes; persistent patients shared around 2,500.

As regards this clonotype: What it recognizes is unknown.

Germline V gene data show CDR1 as SGHAT and CDR2 as FQNNGV. V was trimmed by 1 base and J by 2 bases, leaving 16 bases between them. The CDR3 has 17 amino acids. CDR3-region Arm-PCR and iRepertoire HTBI primers produced the TCR beta libraries. TCRdb passed the multiplex PCR reads through MiXCR, listing each CDR3 protein once. The table shows hundreds of thousands of distinct CDR3 sequences, with more than 20% occurring only once. The chain uses TRBV11-2 and TRBJ2-3, with D possibly TRBD2 on 5 matching bases. The receptor's source is a female donor with Graves disease. The sequencing used peripheral blood mononuclear cells (PBMCs), collected when the disease was refractory, from a patient treated with antithyroid drugs. As DNA, the CDR3 is TGTGCCAGCAGCTTAGTTGCTTACCGGGATAACACAGATACGCAGTATTTT. Translation gives CASSLVAYRDNTDTQYF.